This T cell receptor beta chain is from a study of T cell repertoires in cytomegalovirus infection. Overall study findings and caveats: Using cumulative public TCR beta family frequency, the authors identified those who carried CMV together with the relevant HLA. HLA-C-restricted CMV clonotypes gave the most frequent clonotype in two of eight donors.

Losses at the gene ends were 6 bases for V and 5 bases for J; bases not matched to a gene: 4. CDR3 length equals 14 residues. Germline values: CDR1 SNHLY, CDR2 FYNNEI. Using its own MiXCR run on the reads, TCRdb lists one record per CDR3 protein. The profile covers 680,000 or so distinct CDR3 sequences, with 35% appearing a single time and 2.5% to 3.5% taken by the ten largest. This clonotype appeared a few times. Its antigen is as yet unknown. The sequence was collected from a human donor in good health (CMV status not recorded). Some clones in this sample may be carry-over from other donors' samples. Sequenced sample: PBMCs. The J gene is TRBJ1-4, the V gene TRBV2; 9 positions match TRBD1. This chain's CDR3 is CASRGTGPNEKLFF. For the CDR3, the DNA is TGTGCCAGCAGGGGGACAGGGCCGAATGAAAAACTGTTTTTT.